The T cell receptor beta chain described here comes from a study of Graves' ophthalmopathy and Graves' hyperthyroidism. Findings of the study overall: Detected in blood as well were most expanded thyroid clonotypes with frequency above 0.001.

Researchers turned away patients with other autoimmune diseases, uncontrolled infections, pregnancy or lactation. Amplified TCR beta CDR3 regions were obtained using RNA transcripts as template. The library came from an HTBI-primed first-round RT-PCR and a second-round multiplex PCR. TCRdb reanalysed the multiplex PCR reads using MiXCR and keeps one entry per CDR3 protein. The repertoire consists of about 640,000 distinct CDR3 sequences, with 35% to 45% occurring once and the leading ten covering roughly 3.5%. CDR1 and CDR2 from the germline V gene are SEHNR and FQNEAQ (reference sequence). There are 15 residues in the CDR3. V was pared by 1 base and J by 1 base, with 10 bases between. This clonotype showed up many times. The antigen remains unidentified.

Sequencing was done on a sample of peripheral blood. The sequence was collected from an adult man with Graves' ophthalmopathy. This sequence joins TRBV7-9 and TRBJ1-1, with D unclear. The CDR3 bases are TGTGCCAGCAGCTTAGATGTGCTCCCGAACACTGAAGCTTTCTTT. Its protein product is CASSLDVLPNTEAFF.